Below, 8 T cell receptor beta chains from the same sample are listed, as sequenced in a study of tumor and adjacent non-tumor tissue in lung cancer. The library came from three nested PCR rounds adapted from ARM-PCR protocols. TCRdb re-called the multiplex PCR reads with MiXCR, one entry per CDR3 protein. The sample yields approximately 77,000 distinct CDR3 sequences, roughly 80% seen once. RNA was extracted from bulk tissue without any cell sorting. Distant lung tissue was collected more than 3 cm away from the tumor edge. The specimen sequenced was distant non-tumor lung tissue. The receptors stem from a man in his sixties with non-small cell lung cancer.

The genes are TRBV4-2 and TRBJ1-6, with a possible D match to TRBD1 (5 bases). Germline CDR1 LGHNA, CDR2 YNFKEQ. Trimming pared 3 bases from V and 7 bases from J, leaving 22 bases between. The CDR3 is 18 residues long. CDR3 bases: TGTGCCAGCAGCCACTCACTATGGGCAGGGTTAGGAAATTCACCCCTCCACTTT. Translation gives CASSHSLWAGLGNSPLHF.

A remark on this clonotype: The germline gene is not matched at one end of the junction; a read error may be the cause. The chain is built from TRBV29-1 and TRBJ1-6; D perhaps matches TRBD1 (6 bases). This CDR3 region has 16 residues. CDR1 is SQVTM and CDR2 is ANQGSEA in the germline V gene. Here the CDR3 DNA reads TGTAACGTTGATCCAGGGGACATGTACGGTAATTCACCCCTCCACTTT. Translated: CNVDPGDMYGNSPLHF.

The gene calls are TRBV20-1 and TRBJ2-1, with 7 bases matching TRBD1. The CDR3 is 15 amino acids. Looked up from germline, CDR1 is DFQATT and CDR2 is SNEGSKA (reference sequence). The CDR3 bases are TGCAATGCAGACTCAGCAAGGGGGCCGTGGAATGAGCAGTTCTTC. This gives the protein CNADSARGPWNEQFF.

With regard to this clonotype: Likely a read error: the CDR3 ends without its conserved phenylalanine or tryptophan. Because the CDR3's place on the DNA is in doubt, the DNA is left out and the CDR3 is given as listed by TCRdb. This chain uses TRBV6-1 with TRBJ1-2. The CDR3 totals 15 residues, both ends included. Germline loops: CDR1 MNHNS, CDR2 SASEGT. CDR3 sequence reads: CASIPLAGHNYGFTL.

For this clonotype: One end of the junction does not line up with germline, which may come from a read error. The rearrangement joins TRBV29-1 to TRBJ2-7; 7 bases agree with TRBD1. The CDR3 consists of 15 residues. Germline V CDR1 and CDR2: SQVTM, ANQGSEA. CDR3 sequence (DNA): TGCAACGTTGACCGGGACAGAGTTTTAGGCTACGAGCAGTACTTC. Translating it yields CNVDRDRVLGYEQYF.

This sequence joins TRBV7-9 and TRBJ2-3; D possibly corresponds to TRBD2 (5 bases). V was shortened by 6 bases and J by 2 bases, with 15 bases between the two germline ends. The CDR3 spans 15 residues. CDR1 is SEHNR, CDR2 FQNEAQ, per germline (reference sequence). As DNA, the CDR3 is TGTGCCAGCAGTTTCGGGGTGGCCTTCACAGATACGCAGTATTTT. It codes for CASSFGVAFTDTQYF.

Comment on this clonotype: At one end, the junction sequence differs from germline, possibly due to a read error. The chain recombines TRBV6-1 with TRBJ2-5; D might be TRBD1 (6 bases). Germline CDR1 reads MNHNS; CDR2 reads SASEGT. This CDR3 contains 14 residues. The CDR3 nucleotides are TGTGCCAGCAATGAAGGGACATCCCAAGAGACCCAGTACTTC. Residues: CASNEGTSQETQYF.

As regards this clonotype: Since the CDR3 does not end with the conserved phenylalanine or tryptophan, this likely comes from a read error. The chain links TRBV20-1 to TRBJ1-1, with no clear D. Trimming shortened V by 5 bases and J by 6 bases, and 16 bases separated the two germline ends. CDR1 and CDR2 from the germline V gene are DFQATT and SNEGSKA (reference sequence). CDR3 length: 13 residues. The CDR3 protein is CSAYREVAAEAFL. In DNA, the CDR3 is TGCAGTGCTTATAGGGAGGTTGCCGCTGAAGCTTTCTTG.